This T cell receptor (beta chain) was identified during a study of shared clonotypes between healthy human individuals. Study outcomes and limitations: Measured sharing among donors was expected to vary with sequencing depth. What limited the represented genetic and exposure-history diversity was the small number of donors. The study sampled only blood, and tissue repertoires likely differ.

The CDR3 totals 15 residues. The V end lost 0 bases, the J end lost 5 bases, and 13 bases lay between the germline ends. Germline V lookup: CDR1 MNHNS, CDR2 SASEGT. With respect to this clone: The antigen is unknown.

Here immunoSEQ multiplex PCR was the method, and the copy in TCRdb shows in-frame clones only, minus some. The sample shows approximately 110,000 clones, about 66% of them seen only once. Donors, healthy HIV-negative adults, lacked recent acute infections or vaccinations. Sequencing was performed on memory CD8+ T cells sorted from blood. This sample's subset: CD45RO+ cells pooled with CCR7-negative TemRA cells. The sequence was collected from a young woman in good health. The chain uses TRBV6-1 and TRBJ1-2; D unresolved. CDR3 sequence reads: CASSEAVSEGYGYTF. The CDR3 DNA reads as TGTGCCAGCAGTGAAGCGGTCAGCGAAGGGTATGGCTACACCTTC.